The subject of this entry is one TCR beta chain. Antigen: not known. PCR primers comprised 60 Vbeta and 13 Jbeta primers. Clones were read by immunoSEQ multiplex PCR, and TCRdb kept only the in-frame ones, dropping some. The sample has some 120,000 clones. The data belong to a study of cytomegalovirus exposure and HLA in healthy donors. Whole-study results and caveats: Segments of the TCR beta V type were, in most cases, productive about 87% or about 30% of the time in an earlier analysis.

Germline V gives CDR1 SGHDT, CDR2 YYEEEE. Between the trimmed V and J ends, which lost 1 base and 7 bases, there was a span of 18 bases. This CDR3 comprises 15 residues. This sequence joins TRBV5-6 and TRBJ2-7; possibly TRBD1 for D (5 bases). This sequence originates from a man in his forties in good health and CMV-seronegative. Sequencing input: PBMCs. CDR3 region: CASSLRGRVGNEQYF. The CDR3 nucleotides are TGTGCCAGCAGCTTGCGTGGCAGGGTGGGAAATGAGCAGTACTTC.